The TCR beta chain described here comes from a study of blood T cells in healthy people across ages. Isolation per sample recovered at least 7 million PBMCs. Study outcomes and limitations: The fall in TCR beta diversity per million T cells was roughly linear with age.

Through a sample-barcoded 5' primer and a J-beta primer mix, a second PCR was run for about 6 to 12 cycles. Unique molecular identifiers of 12 random nucleotides labeled each cDNA. MiXCR, run by TCRdb on the 5' RACE reads, gives a single entry per CDR3 protein. The table includes about 570,000 distinct CDR3 sequences, 25% to 30% detected once. About this clonotype itself: Its matching antigen is unknown.

This CDR3 comprises 17 residues. Germline lookup yields CDR1 DFQATT and CDR2 SNEGSKA (reference sequence). This TCR was sampled from a woman between 70 and 85 years old in good health. Sample: blood. The gene calls are TRBV20-1 and TRBJ2-5; 9 bases line up with TRBD2. Gene TRBJ2-1 matches the end of the DNA better, so the J call may be wrong. The CDR3 nucleotides read TGCAGTGCTAGAGGATGGGATGCGGGGGGGGTGAGGAATGAGCAGTTCTTC. This encodes CSARGWDAGGVRNEQFF.